Below are 20 T cell receptor beta chains sequenced from a single sample in a study of shared clonotypes between healthy human individuals. The naive CD8 fraction comprised CD45RO-negative cells positively selected for CCR7 and excluded terminally differentiated effector memory CD45RA+ cells. Sequencing used immunoSEQ multiplex PCR; TCRdb keeps in-frame clones, though not all of them. This table holds 600,000 or so clones, 95% to 98% found once. The specimen was naive CD8+ T cells sorted from blood. The receptors shown here come from a young man in good health.

Comments on this clone: Other nucleotide sequences from this sample produce the same CDR3. The V and J genes are TRBV7-9 and TRBJ2-1, with no clear D. Deletions cut 4 bases from V and 3 bases from J, with 4 bases between. There are 12 residues in the CDR3. Germline CDR1 reads SEHNR; CDR2 reads FQNEAQ (reference sequence). The CDR3 is CASSSNYNEQFF. As DNA, the CDR3 is TGTGCCAGCAGCTCCAACTACAATGAGCAGTTCTTC.

This clone appeared a single time. The rearrangement joins TRBV29-1 to TRBJ1-1, with D unclear. The CDR3 covers 13 residues. The germline V and J ends were trimmed by 2 bases and 2 bases, with 9 bases remaining between them. Germline CDR1 and CDR2: SQVTM and ANQGSEA. As DNA, the CDR3 is TGCAGCGTTGAAAGGCAGCCTAACACTGAAGCTTTCTTT. Amino acid sequence: CSVERQPNTEAFF.

This clone was detected only once. The chain is built from TRBV7-3 and TRBJ2-1; tentatively, D is TRBD2 (6 bases). Looked up from germline, CDR1 is SGHTA and CDR2 is FQGTGA. The CDR3 is 13 residues long. Trimming cost V 4 bases and J 9 bases, with 13 bases left between them. Here the CDR3 DNA reads TGTGCCAGCAGCTCGGGGGTACTTGGTGAGCAGTTCTTC. It specifies CASSSGVLGEQFF. The full variable domain, completed using reference TRBV7-3 and TRBJ2-1, is GAGVSQTPSNKVTEKGKYVELRCDPISGHTALYWYRQSLGQGPEFLIYFQGTGAADDSGLPNDRFFAVRPEGSVSTLKIQRTERGDSAVYLCASSSGVLGEQFFGPGTRLTVL.

This rearrangement joins TRBV19 to TRBJ2-1; D may be TRBD2 (5 bases). The V end lost 7 bases, the J end lost 2 bases, and 15 bases lay between the germline ends. Germline V gene sequence: CDR1 LNHDA, CDR2 SQIVND (reference sequence). There are 15 residues in the CDR3. The CDR3 protein is CASNSGNQAYNEQFF. The CDR3 DNA reads as TGTGCCAGTAATTCGGGGAACCAGGCCTACAATGAGCAGTTCTTC.

The chain uses TRBV18 and TRBJ2-1; TRBD2 matches 11 bases. Germline CDR1 is KGHSH and CDR2 is LQKENI. This CDR3 spans 15 amino acids. V gave up 3 bases and J gave up 2 bases; unmatched junction bases: 0. The CDR3 region is CASSPTSGTYNEQFF. The CDR3, as DNA: TGTGCCAGCTCACCGACTAGCGGGACCTACAATGAGCAGTTCTTC.

The chain recombines TRBV6-5 with TRBJ2-7; D remains ambiguous. The CDR3 consists of 13 residues. Germline V lookup: CDR1 MNHEY, CDR2 SVGAGI. V was trimmed by 0 bases and J by 5 bases, leaving 8 bases between them. CDR3 nucleotide sequence: TGTGCCAGCAGTTACTCGAGGAGTCACGAGCAGTACTTC. This encodes CASSYSRSHEQYF.

The chain uses TRBV5-5 and TRBJ2-1, with TRBD1 as a possible D gene (5 bases). The germline gives CDR1 SGHKS, CDR2 YYEKEE (reference sequence). This CDR3 region has 14 residues. Deletions cut 2 bases from V and 4 bases from J, with 10 bases between. CDR3 region: CASSLNQGYNEQFF. The CDR3 bases are TGTGCCAGCAGCTTAAACCAGGGATACAATGAGCAGTTCTTC.

The chain has TRBV27 and TRBJ1-2, with D tentatively TRBD1 (5 bases). V was pared by 3 bases and J by 0 bases, with 14 bases between. The germline gives CDR1 MNHEY, CDR2 SMNVEV (reference sequence). The CDR3 runs 16 residues. The CDR3 loop is CASSLVGATANYGYTF. The CDR3 DNA follows: TGTGCCAGCAGTTTGGTAGGGGCAACAGCTAACTATGGCTACACCTTC.

The sample holds one count of this clone. Here the CDR3 reads CASSSGQGNEKLFF. The CDR3 region has the DNA TGTGCCAGCAGCTCGGGACAGGGGAATGAAAAACTGTTTTTT. The V gene is TRBV7-8, the J gene TRBJ1-4; the match to TRBD1 covers 10 bases. The V segment lost 4 bases and the J segment 5 bases; nucleotides outside the gene matches: 1. In germline, CDR1 is SGHVS, CDR2 FQNEAQ. CDR3 length: 14 amino acids.

The chain's CDR3 is CASSQISSTYEQYF. CDR3 sequence (DNA): TGCGCCAGCAGCCAGATTTCCAGCACATACGAGCAGTACTTC. The V call is TRBV4-1, the J call TRBJ2-7; D call uncertain. The V gene lost 3 bases and the J gene lost 4 bases, with 13 bases spanning the gap. Looked up from germline, CDR1 is MGHRA and CDR2 is YSYEKL. The CDR3 contains 14 residues.

The chain uses TRBV27 and TRBJ2-1, with unresolved D. Deletions cut 2 bases from V and 5 bases from J, with 13 bases between. CDR3 length: 15 amino acids. Germline assignment: CDR1 MNHEY and CDR2 SMNVEV (reference sequence). CDR3 loop: CASSLGPPQHNEQFF. The CDR3 DNA is TGTGCCAGCAGTTTAGGCCCCCCCCAACACAATGAGCAGTTCTTC.

The CDR3 here is CASSFRILGNEQFF. The CDR3 DNA follows: TGCGCCAGCAGCTTCCGGATTCTTGGCAATGAGCAGTTCTTC. V gene TRBV5-1 combines with J gene TRBJ2-1; no definite D call. V gave up 2 bases and J gave up 6 bases, with 12 bases separating them. The CDR3 runs 14 residues. Germline lookup yields CDR1 SGHRS and CDR2 YFSETQ. The full variable domain, its missing parts supplied by reference TRBV5-1 and TRBJ2-1, is KAGVTQTPRYLIKTRGQQVTLSCSPISGHRSVSWYQQTPGQGLQFLFEYFSETQRNKGNFPGRFSGRQFSNSRSEMNVSTLELGDSALYLCASSFRILGNEQFFGPGTRLTVL.

This chain joins TRBV13 and TRBJ2-4; 8 nucleotides agree with TRBD1. V lost 1 base and J lost 0; bases outside the gene matches: 5. The CDR3 runs 17 residues. The germline gives CDR1 PRHDT, CDR2 FYEKMQ (reference sequence). The CDR3 here is CASSLARQGLAKNIQYF. CDR3 in DNA: TGTGCCAGCAGCTTAGCCAGACAGGGGTTAGCCAAAAACATTCAGTACTTC.

This chain uses TRBV13 with TRBJ2-7; a possible D gene is TRBD1 (5 bases). The length of the CDR3 is 16 residues. Germline values: CDR1 PRHDT, CDR2 FYEKMQ (reference sequence). V shed 4 bases and J shed 5 bases, with 21 bases lying between them. The CDR3 coding sequence is TGTGCCAGCAGCTCCGCCCTCGGCAGGGCAAGTCACGAGCAGTACTTC. Protein sequence: CASSSALGRASHEQYF.

This clone was detected only once. The chain carries TRBV19 and TRBJ2-7, with D maybe TRBD2 (6 bases). The ends were cut back, 5 bases at V and 0 bases at J, with 11 bases in the middle. The CDR3 runs to 14 residues. Per germline, CDR1 LNHDA and CDR2 SQIVND (reference sequence). CDR3 protein: CASSQRDFSYEQYF. For the CDR3, the DNA is TGTGCCAGTAGTCAGAGGGACTTCTCCTACGAGCAGTACTTC.

The chain uses TRBV6-6 and TRBJ1-2; TRBD1 aligns across 8 bases. Germline assignment: CDR1 MNHNY and CDR2 SVGAGI (reference sequence). V gave up 3 bases and J gave up 4 bases; unmatched junction bases: 7. This CDR3 contains 15 residues. Here the CDR3 reads CASSYPPQGAYGYTF. CDR3 in DNA: TGTGCCAGCAGTTATCCCCCCCAGGGGGCCTATGGCTACACCTTC.

The chain combines TRBV6-4 with TRBJ2-7; 8 bases are shared with TRBD2. The CDR3 covers 14 residues. CDR1 and CDR2 from the germline V gene are MRHNA and SNTAGT. The trim removed 0 bases at V and 3 bases at J, leaving 1 base unmatched. The CDR3 sequence: CASSDSSGIYEQYF. The CDR3 bases are TGTGCCAGCAGTGACTCTAGCGGGATCTACGAGCAGTACTTC.

The V call is TRBV29-1, the J call TRBJ2-5; weak D call: TRBD1 (6 bases). This CDR3 has 14 amino acids. Germline V gives CDR1 SQVTM, CDR2 ANQGSEA. Trimming stripped 2 bases from V and 2 bases from J, with 12 bases between. DNA of the CDR3: TGCAGCGTTGAACCGCCCCAGGGGCAAGAGACCCAGTACTTC. The encoded protein is CSVEPPQGQETQYF.

This clone was counted a single time. The rearrangement joins TRBV7-6 to TRBJ2-7; the match to TRBD1 covers 7 bases. V was pared by 5 bases and J by 0 bases, with 4 bases of the junction left unmatched. CDR1 is SGHVS, CDR2 FNYEAQ, per germline. The CDR3 is 14 amino acids. The CDR3, as DNA: TGTGCCAGCAGCCCGGACAGGAGCTCCTACGAGCAGTACTTC. Protein product: CASSPDRSSYEQYF.

This clone was recorded only once. The CDR3 DNA reads TGTGCCAGCAGCCCCTCAGCGAACACTGAAGCTTTCTTT. This translates into CASSPSANTEAFF. V is TRBV11-2 and J is TRBJ1-1; D not certain. The CDR3 is 13 residues long. Germline assignment: CDR1 SGHAT and CDR2 FQNNGV. Trimming left V 5 bases short and J 1 base short, with 8 bases between. The whole variable domain, filled in from reference TRBV11-2 and TRBJ1-1, reads EAGVAQSPRYKIIEKRQSVAFWCNPISGHATLYWYQQILGQGPKLLIQFQNNGVVDDSQLPKDRFSAERLKGVDSTLKIQPAKLEDSAVYLCASSPSANTEAFFGQGTRLTVV.